The 17 T cell receptor beta chains below come from one sample, sequenced in a study of Ad26.COV2.S vaccination and SARS-CoV-2 variants. The repertoire was sequenced with immunoSEQ multiplex PCR; TCRdb's copy has only in-frame clones and lacks some. Of approximately 340,000 clones listed, approximately 90% are singletons. The material sequenced was peripheral blood, taken after recovery from COVID-19. The receptor set was obtained from a human donor who had recovered from COVID-19.

The gene calls are TRBV7-2 and TRBJ1-5, with 9 bases that match TRBD1. The CDR3 runs to 15 residues. J gave up 8 bases and V 6 bases, and 11 bases lay outside the gene matches. From germline, CDR1 is SGHTA and CDR2 FQGNSA. The CDR3 DNA is TGTGCCAGCAGTCCATCCGGGACAGGGAAAAAGCCCCAGCATTTT. It encodes CASSPSGTGKKPQHF.

Only one count was recorded for this clone. V gene TRBV15 combines with J gene TRBJ1-5; the match to TRBD1 covers 9 bases. V dropped 2 bases and J dropped 3; count of bases not matched to a gene: 2. CDR1 LNHNV and CDR2 YYDKDF come from the germline V gene (reference sequence). This CDR3 comprises 15 residues. CDR3 in DNA: TGTGCCACCAGCAGAACAGGGGGCTCCAATCAGCCCCAGCATTTT. It encodes CATSRTGGSNQPQHF.

The chain couples TRBV9 to TRBJ1-3, with 10 bases matching TRBD1. This CDR3 is built from 16 residues. CDR1 is SGDLS, CDR2 YYNGEE, per germline. Trimming at V came to 0 bases and at J to 6 bases, leaving 6 bases not matched to a gene. Written as DNA, the CDR3 is TGTGCCAGCAGCGTAGCTTTCGGACAGGGGGAAAACACCATATATTTT. Residues: CASSVAFGQGENTIYF.

The rearrangement uses TRBV7-2 and TRBJ2-3; D gene unclear. Germline loops: CDR1 SGHTA, CDR2 FQGNSA. V was trimmed by 3 bases and J by 6 bases, leaving 10 bases between them. This CDR3 has 13 amino acids. CDR3 sequence (DNA): TGTGCCAGCAGCTTTAGACACGAGGATACGCAGTATTTT. As protein: CASSFRHEDTQYF.

The chain recombines TRBV5-1 with TRBJ2-7; TRBD1 might be the D (6 bases). Between the trimmed V and J ends, which lost 3 bases and 5 bases, there was a span of 18 bases. The CDR3 consists of 15 residues. The germline gives CDR1 SGHRS, CDR2 YFSETQ. CDR3 coding DNA: TGCGCCAGCAGCTACAGGGACCCGGAGGTGAACGAGCAGTACTTC. Translated: CASSYRDPEVNEQYF.

This rearrangement joins TRBV10-2 to TRBJ2-7; D uncertain. The CDR3 has 12 residues. Trimming removed 7 bases at V and 3 bases at J, with 10 bases between. The V gene's germline CDR1 is WSHSY and CDR2 SAAADI. The CDR3 loop is CASTPSIYEQYF. Here the CDR3 DNA reads TGCGCCAGCACTCCTTCTATCTACGAGCAGTACTTC.

The CDR3 is CASSVGDGGYQPQHF. The CDR3 nucleotides read TGTGCCAGCAGCGTAGGGGACGGGGGGTATCAGCCCCAGCATTTT. The chain has TRBV9 and TRBJ1-5; a weak D match, TRBD1 (5 bases). The germline gives CDR1 SGDLS, CDR2 YYNGEE. The CDR3 runs to 15 residues. V was trimmed by 0 bases and J by 5 bases, leaving 12 bases between them.

The chain links TRBV18 to TRBJ2-5, with TRBD2 identical over 13 bases. Germline V gives CDR1 KGHSH, CDR2 LQKENI. This CDR3 is 16 amino acids long. V trimming: 3 bases; J trimming: 5 bases; junction bases outside the gene matches: 6. The CDR3 DNA reads TGTGCCAGCTCACCTCTCGCACTAGCGGGGGGGGAGACCCAGTACTTC. Protein: CASSPLALAGGETQYF.

This chain joins TRBV12-5 and TRBJ2-5; the match to TRBD1 covers 7 bases. CDR3 length: 17 amino acids. The junction had 11 bases not matched to a gene; V was cut back by 2 bases and J by 2 bases. Germline CDR1 reads LGHNT; CDR2 reads FRNRAP. CDR3 nucleotides: TGTGCTAGTGGTTTGCGAATTTGGGACAGCCAACAAGAGACCCAGTACTTC. Amino acid sequence: CASGLRIWDSQQETQYF. Complete variable domain (other parts from reference TRBV12-5 and TRBJ2-5): DARVTQTPRHKVTEMGQEVTMRCQPILGHNTVFWYRQTMMQGLELLAYFRNRAPLDDSGMPKDRFSAEMPDATLATLKIQPSEPRDSAVYFCASGLRIWDSQQETQYFGPGTRLLVL.

This clone was counted only a few times. V gene TRBV7-8 combines with J gene TRBJ1-4; D remains unclear. The CDR3 has 13 amino acids. Germline V lookup: CDR1 SGHVS, CDR2 FQNEAQ. With 1 base removed from V and 10 bases from J, the gap between germline ends came to 10 bases. CDR3 loop: CASSLGEGGKLFF. CDR3 DNA sequence: TGTGCCAGCAGCTTAGGGGAGGGTGGAAAACTGTTTTTT.

The chain combines TRBV9 with TRBJ2-7; 7 bases map to TRBD2. The CDR3 sequence is 14 residues long. V lost 3 bases to trimming and J lost 5 bases; unmatched junction nucleotides: 8. Germline-derived CDR1 and CDR2 are SGDLS and YYNGEE. This chain's CDR3 is CASSEDRRGDEQYF. CDR3 sequence (DNA): TGTGCCAGCAGCGAGGACCGCCGGGGGGACGAGCAGTACTTC.

The genes are TRBV12-3 or TRBV12-4 and TRBJ1-2; D unresolved. Trimming left V 2 bases short and J 4 bases short, with 8 bases between. The CDR3 is 13 amino acids. The CDR3 here is CASSLSKGYGYTF. Here the CDR3 DNA reads TGTGCCAGCAGTTTATCTAAGGGCTATGGCTACACCTTC.

The rearrangement joins TRBV27 to TRBJ2-2; weak D call: TRBD2 (6 bases). CDR1 and CDR2 from the germline V gene are MNHEY and SMNVEV (reference sequence). The CDR3 loop spans 13 amino acids. Trimming took 3 bases from V and 6 from J, leaving 8 bases between them. CDR3 coding DNA: TGTGCCAGCAGTTTCACGGGGGCCGGGGAGCTGTTTTTT. This translates into CASSFTGAGELFF.

The V and J genes are TRBV5-6 and TRBJ2-5, with D possibly being TRBD2 (5 bases). Deletions cut 4 bases from V and 5 bases from J, with 15 bases between. The CDR3 totals 14 residues. Germline V lookup: CDR1 SGHDT, CDR2 YYEEEE. The DNA of the CDR3 is TGTGCCAGCAGCCTTGCGGACCAGCGGGAGACCCAGTACTTC. Its protein product is CASSLADQRETQYF.

As to this clone: Other DNA sequences of this sample code for an identical CDR3. The chain uses TRBV4-3 and TRBJ2-3; D may be TRBD1 (6 bases). With 3 bases removed from V and 0 bases from J, the gap between germline ends came to 10 bases. This CDR3 has 15 residues. Germline V gene sequence: CDR1 LGHNA, CDR2 YSLEER. DNA of the CDR3: TGCGCCAGCAGCCAGCGGACAGACAGCACAGATACGCAGTATTTT. It is translated as CASSQRTDSTDTQYF.

V gene TRBV7-6 combines with J gene TRBJ2-6, with D unresolved. Germline CDR1 SGHVS, CDR2 FNYEAQ. The CDR3 totals 19 residues. The ends were cut back, 6 bases at V and 2 bases at J, with 23 bases in the middle. The CDR3 DNA reads TGTGCCAGCAGGGGTCTAAGGGTTTTTTGGCTTGCTGGGGCCAACGTCCTGACTTTC. Translating gives CASRGLRVFWLAGANVLTF.

CDR3 nucleotides: TGTGCCAGCAGTTACTCGCGGACCGCCTCCTCTTTGGGCTACACCTTC. As protein: CASSYSRTASSLGYTF. The V gene is TRBV6-5, the J gene TRBJ1-2; D gene uncertain. Trimming pared 0 bases from V and 8 bases from J, leaving 19 bases between. Germline-derived CDR1 and CDR2 are MNHEY and SVGAGI. The CDR3 length is 16 residues.